These 26 T cell receptor beta chains came from one sample sequenced in a study of shared clonotypes between healthy human individuals. Generated by immunoSEQ multiplex PCR, the TCRdb table keeps only in-frame clones and is missing some. The sample has approximately 350,000 clones, around 96% seen once. The sample taken for sequencing was memory CD8+ T cells sorted from blood. As to subset: CD45RO+ cells pooled with CCR7-negative TemRA cells. The receptors here all came from a man aged 25-40 years in good health.

This rearrangement joins TRBV25-1 to TRBJ2-3; tentative D call: TRBD2 (6 bases). This CDR3 contains 15 residues. Deletions cut 2 bases from V and 2 bases from J, with 11 bases between. From germline, CDR1 is MGHDK and CDR2 SYGVNS. CDR3 region: CASSEGIAVTDTQYF. As DNA, the CDR3 is TGTGCCAGCAGTGAAGGAATAGCGGTCACAGATACGCAGTATTTT.

This clone was seen once. This chain joins TRBV7-3 and TRBJ2-2; perhaps TRBD1 as D (5 bases). V dropped 2 bases and J dropped 1 base, with 5 bases sitting between them. In germline, CDR1 is SGHTA, CDR2 FQGTGA. This CDR3 comprises 14 residues. In nucleotides, the CDR3 is TGTGCCAGCAGCTTACAGGGGAACACCGGGGAGCTGTTTTTT. Translation: CASSLQGNTGELFF. Filled out from reference TRBV7-3 and TRBJ2-2, the complete variable domain reads GAGVSQTPSNKVTEKGKYVELRCDPISGHTALYWYRQSLGQGPEFLIYFQGTGAADDSGLPNDRFFAVRPEGSVSTLKIQRTERGDSAVYLCASSLQGNTGELFFGEGSRLTVL.

The genes are TRBV2 and TRBJ2-2; perhaps TRBD2 as D (5 bases). The V and J ends lost 7 bases and 2 bases respectively, with 8 bases between them. CDR1 SNHLY and CDR2 FYNNEI come from the germline V gene. CDR3 length: 13 amino acids. The CDR3, as DNA: TGTGCCAGCATCCGGGGTAACACCGGGGAGCTGTTTTTT. Its translation is CASIRGNTGELFF.

V and J are TRBV7-1 and TRBJ2-5; D not resolved. TRBV7-1 is classed as an ORF, of uncertain function. This CDR3 region has 15 residues. With 4 bases removed from V and 5 bases from J, the gap between germline ends came to 17 bases. CDR3 sequence: CASSLPLIAMETQYF. In DNA, the CDR3 is TGTGCCAGCAGCTTACCCCTGATAGCAATGGAGACCCAGTACTTC.

This sequence joins TRBV30 and TRBJ2-6, with D possibly TRBD2 on 6 matching bases. Germline V gene data show CDR1 as GTSNPN and CDR2 as SVGIG (reference sequence). The V and J ends lost 1 base and 0 bases respectively, with 7 bases between them. The CDR3 totals 15 residues. Here the CDR3 DNA reads TGTGCCTGGAGTGGGGACTTCTCTGGGGCCAACGTCCTGACTTTC. Translation gives CAWSGDFSGANVLTF.

The chain joins TRBV6-5 to TRBJ2-7; D is undetermined. The germline gives CDR1 MNHEY, CDR2 SVGAGI. V lost 0 bases and J lost 0, with 12 bases in between. The CDR3 spans 16 residues. CDR3 nucleotides: TGTGCCAGCAGTTACTCAAGGGATCCCATCTCCTACGAGCAGTACTTC. This codes for CASSYSRDPISYEQYF.

CDR3 protein: CASSLVRDSSYEQYF. In nucleotides, the CDR3 is TGTGCCAGCAGCTTAGTCCGGGACAGCTCCTACGAGCAGTACTTC. V gene TRBV7-2 combines with J gene TRBJ2-7; 7 bases align to TRBD1. CDR1 is SGHTA, CDR2 FQGNSA, per germline. CDR3 size: 15 residues. V trimming: 1 base; J trimming: 0 bases; junction bases outside the gene matches: 3.

V gene TRBV7-9 combines with J gene TRBJ1-3; 7 positions agree with TRBD1. The CDR3 covers 16 residues. V lost 4 bases, J lost 2 bases, and 8 bases stayed unmatched. The germline V gene encodes CDR1 SEHNR and CDR2 FQNEAQ (reference sequence). The CDR3 reads CASSSSGGATGNTIYF. DNA of the CDR3: TGTGCCAGCAGCTCCTCAGGGGGGGCGACTGGAAACACCATATATTTT.

The rearrangement links TRBV27 to TRBJ1-5; D remains ambiguous. The CDR3 consists of 15 residues. Germline V gene sequence: CDR1 MNHEY, CDR2 SMNVEV (reference sequence). V was clipped by 8 bases and J by 4 bases, with 18 bases between them. CDR3 sequence reads: CASRSRAGGNQPQHF. The CDR3 nucleotides read TGTGCCAGCCGCTCTAGAGCGGGAGGGAATCAGCCCCAGCATTTT.

The CDR3: CASSFLGLPKDQPQHF. The CDR3 DNA reads as TGTGCCAGCAGTTTTTTAGGGTTGCCAAAAGATCAGCCCCAGCATTTT. This chain uses TRBV6-6 with TRBJ1-5, with D unresolved. With 4 bases removed from V and 5 bases from J, the gap between germline ends came to 18 bases. Germline V lookup: CDR1 MNHNY, CDR2 SVGAGI (reference sequence). This CDR3 comprises 16 residues.

This sequence joins TRBV5-7 and TRBJ1-4; D may be TRBD1 (5 bases). TRBV5-7 has ORF status, its function being uncertain. This CDR3 comprises 14 residues. Trimming cost V 1 base and J 8 bases, with 12 bases left between them. CDR3 residues: CASSLRLQGEKLFF. CDR3 in DNA: TGTGCCAGCAGCTTGCGCCTTCAGGGCGAAAAACTGTTTTTT.

The chain has TRBV6-1 and TRBJ2-7, with 7 bases identical to TRBD1. Per germline, CDR1 MNHNS and CDR2 SASEGT. The ends lost 4 bases at V and 4 bases at J; junction bases unmatched: 4. CDR3 length: 13 residues. The CDR3 sequence: CASSVDREYEQYF. The CDR3 nucleotides are TGTGCCAGCAGTGTAGACAGGGAATACGAGCAGTACTTC.

The CDR3 reads CASSYSEWGPYNEQFF. CDR3 DNA sequence: TGTGCCAGCAGTTACTCGGAGTGGGGTCCCTACAATGAGCAGTTCTTC. The gene calls are TRBV6-5 and TRBJ2-1, with D unresolved. V dropped 0 bases and J dropped 2 bases, with 11 bases sitting between them. Germline loops: CDR1 MNHEY, CDR2 SVGAGI. The CDR3 consists of 16 residues.

This chain uses TRBV5-1 with TRBJ2-7; 8 bases line up with TRBD2. Germline V gene sequence: CDR1 SGHRS, CDR2 YFSETQ. V was pared by 2 bases and J by 3 bases, with 4 bases of the junction left unmatched. This CDR3 is 14 amino acids long. The CDR3 DNA sequence: TGCGCCAGCAGCTTACTAGCGGACTACTACGAGCAGTACTTC. This sequence encodes CASSLLADYYEQYF.

The rearrangement uses TRBV5-1 and TRBJ1-4; a weak D match, TRBD1 (5 bases). CDR1 is SGHRS and CDR2 is YFSETQ in the germline V gene. The length of the CDR3 is 14 residues. The V end was cut by 0 bases, the J end by 8 bases, with 11 bases between. DNA of the CDR3: TGCGCCAGCAGCTTGGCGGGGGAGGGGGAAAAACTGTTTTTT. Translation: CASSLAGEGEKLFF.

The J gene is TRBJ2-7, the V gene TRBV7-9; the match to TRBD2 covers 7 bases. The germline CDR1 and CDR2 sequences are SEHNR and FQNEAQ (reference sequence). This CDR3 has 14 amino acids. Trimming took 1 base from V and 2 from J; bases not matched to a gene: 2. Here the CDR3 reads CASSLVSGTYEQYF. In nucleotides, the CDR3 is TGTGCCAGCAGCTTAGTAAGCGGGACCTACGAGCAGTACTTC. Full variable domain (missing parts from reference TRBV7-9 and TRBJ2-7): DTGVSQNPRHKITKRGQNVTFRCDPISEHNRLYWYRQTLGQGPEFLTYFQNEAQLEKSRLLSDRFSAERPKGSFSTLEIQRTEQGDSAMYLCASSLVSGTYEQYFGPGTRLTVT.

The rearrangement uses TRBV19 and TRBJ2-1, with TRBD2 identical over 9 bases. Losses at the gene ends were 3 bases for V and 6 bases for J; bases not matched to a gene: 6. The CDR3 runs to 15 residues. Germline values: CDR1 LNHDA, CDR2 SQIVND (reference sequence). The chain's CDR3 is CASSMIAGGPNEQFF. In nucleotides, the CDR3 is TGTGCCAGTAGTATGATCGCGGGAGGGCCCAATGAGCAGTTCTTC.

This clone was seen a single time. This rearrangement joins TRBV27 to TRBJ2-7; D may be TRBD2 (7 bases). The germline V and J ends were trimmed by 1 base and 4 bases, with 11 bases remaining between them. The CDR3 is 14 amino acids. CDR1 MNHEY and CDR2 SMNVEV come from the germline V gene (reference sequence). CDR3 amino acids: CASSLWGGAYEQYF. The CDR3 DNA follows: TGTGCCAGCAGTTTATGGGGGGGGGCTTACGAGCAGTACTTC.

The rearrangement joins TRBV7-3 to TRBJ2-2; D is ambiguous. Germline-derived CDR1 and CDR2 are SGHTA and FQGTGA. The CDR3 is 13 amino acids. Trimming removed 2 bases from V and 0 bases from J, with 1 base in between. This chain's CDR3 is CASSLSNTGELFF. The CDR3 DNA sequence: TGTGCCAGCAGCTTATCGAACACCGGGGAGCTGTTTTTT.

The V and J genes are TRBV28 and TRBJ1-2, with D possibly matching TRBD1 (5 bases). CDR3 size: 13 residues. Germline-derived CDR1 and CDR2 are MDHEN and SYDVKM. Trimming took off 2 bases at V and 5 bases at J, with 9 bases between the two ends. CDR3 DNA: TGTGCCAGCAGTTTACGGGACCGATATGGCTACACCTTC. Its protein product is CASSLRDRYGYTF.

V and J are TRBV5-1 and TRBJ2-7; 14 bases are a match to TRBD2. This CDR3 comprises 16 residues. V trimming: 4 bases; J trimming: 4 bases; junction bases outside the gene matches: 7. Germline CDR1 reads SGHRS; CDR2 reads YFSETQ. CDR3 in amino acids: CASSVTGTSGSYEQYF. Here the CDR3 DNA reads TGCGCCAGCAGCGTCACCGGGACTAGCGGGAGTTACGAGCAGTACTTC.

The chain couples TRBV27 to TRBJ1-5; D remains ambiguous. The germline V gene has CDR1 MNHEY and CDR2 SMNVEV (reference sequence). The CDR3 has 13 amino acids. Deletions cut 6 bases from V and 3 bases from J, with 9 bases between. This chain's CDR3 is CASRLGFNQPQHF. CDR3 DNA sequence: TGTGCCAGCAGGTTAGGATTCAATCAGCCCCAGCATTTT.

The V gene is TRBV27, the J gene TRBJ2-7; 11 bases are shared with TRBD2. The germline CDR1 and CDR2 sequences are MNHEY and SMNVEV (reference sequence). With V trimmed by 0 bases and J by 4 bases, 5 bases remained unmatched. This CDR3 has 16 residues. The CDR3 is CASSLSVLAGAYEQYF. The DNA of the CDR3 is TGTGCCAGCAGTTTATCGGTACTAGCGGGAGCATACGAGCAGTACTTC.

The chain combines TRBV6-5 with TRBJ2-7; D may be TRBD2 (6 bases). Germline values: CDR1 MNHEY, CDR2 SVGAGI. The CDR3 runs 16 residues. Trimming took 0 bases from V and 0 from J, leaving 12 bases between them. The CDR3 loop reads CASSYSGGSSSYEQYF. The CDR3 nucleotides are TGTGCCAGCAGTTACTCGGGGGGATCCAGCTCCTACGAGCAGTACTTC.

The chain is built from TRBV18 and TRBJ2-5, with D perhaps matching TRBD1 (6 bases). In germline, CDR1 is KGHSH, CDR2 LQKENI. V was shortened by 3 bases and J by 2 bases, with 13 bases between the two germline ends. The CDR3 contains 15 residues. CDR3: CASSPRTANQETQYF. CDR3 nucleotides: TGTGCCAGCTCACCCAGGACAGCTAATCAAGAGACCCAGTACTTC. Together with reference TRBV18 and TRBJ2-5, the CDR3 gives the full variable domain: NAGVMQNPRHLVRRRGQEARLRCSPMKGHSHVYWYRQLPEEGLKFMVYLQKENIIDESGMPKERFSAEFPKEGPSILRIQQVVRGDSAAYFCASSPRTANQETQYFGPGTRLLVL.

This chain links TRBV5-4 with TRBJ2-5; 11 bases fit TRBD2. The CDR3 runs to 16 residues. Germline V gene data show CDR1 as SGHNT and CDR2 as YYREEE (reference sequence). Germline trimming cut 3 bases from V and 5 bases from J; bases unmatched to any gene: 9. Here the CDR3 reads CASSSWTSGRVETQYF. The CDR3 nucleotides are TGTGCCAGCAGCTCCTGGACTAGCGGGCGGGTGGAGACCCAGTACTTC.